The 23 T cell receptor beta chains given below trace back to one sample, sequenced in a study of T-cell reconstitution after alpha-beta-depleted transplantation in children. The library targeted TCRbeta and was prepared with unique molecular identifiers. TCRdb used MiXCR to reprocess the PCR reads, holding one entry per CDR3 protein. The sample lists about 980,000 distinct CDR3 sequences, about 29% seen once, with over 25% in the top ten. Here the sequenced sample was PBMCs, mostly from graft donor cells, taken 360 days after TCRalphabeta/CD19-depleted stem cell transplant. These receptors were collected from a boy under three years old who had a stem cell transplant for SCID, so the T cells may come from the graft donor.

There are a few counts of this clonotype. The V call is TRBV27, the J call TRBJ2-3; 9 bases are a match to TRBD1. This CDR3 has 15 amino acids. With V trimmed by 0 bases and J by 10 bases, 8 bases remained unmatched. Looked up from germline, CDR1 is MNHEY and CDR2 is SMNVEV (reference sequence). CDR3 bases: TGTGCCAGCAGTTTATCCCGCCCGACAGGGGGGTCGCAGTATTTT. The encoded protein is CASSLSRPTGGSQYF.

The chain carries TRBV24-1 and TRBJ1-5, with a tentative D call TRBD1 (5 bases). Germline loops: CDR1 KGHDR, CDR2 SFDVKD. V was clipped by 5 bases and J by 7 bases, with 17 bases between them. The length of the CDR3 is 15 residues. CDR3 sequence reads: CATSGRTGHGQPQHF. The DNA of the CDR3 is TGTGCCACCAGTGGCAGGACGGGGCATGGGCAGCCCCAGCATTTT.

The J gene is TRBJ2-7, the V gene TRBV5-1; 10 bases are shared with TRBD2. The CDR3 length is 16 residues. In germline, CDR1 is SGHRS, CDR2 YFSETQ. V gave up 0 bases and J gave up 5 bases; unmatched junction bases: 8. CDR3 nucleotide sequence: TGCGCCAGCAGCTTGGGGTGGCTAGCGGGGGTCAACGAGCAGTACTTC. Translation: CASSLGWLAGVNEQYF. Full variable domain (missing parts from reference TRBV5-1 and TRBJ2-7): KAGVTQTPRYLIKTRGQQVTLSCSPISGHRSVSWYQQTPGQGLQFLFEYFSETQRNKGNFPGRFSGRQFSNSRSEMNVSTLELGDSALYLCASSLGWLAGVNEQYFGPGTRLTVT.

The rearrangement joins TRBV6-2 or TRBV6-3 to TRBJ2-7, with D tentatively TRBD1 (6 bases). The CDR3 covers 12 residues. Looked up from germline, CDR1 is MNHEY and CDR2 is SVGEGT. V shed 9 bases and J shed 5 bases, with 14 bases lying between them. The CDR3 protein is CASTGGLHEQYF. The CDR3 nucleotides are TGTGCCAGTACTGGGGGCCTTCACGAGCAGTACTTC.

The CDR3 here is CASSGGIPYNEQFF. DNA for the CDR3: TGTGCCAGCAGTGGAGGGATCCCCTACAATGAGCAGTTCTTC. The chain uses TRBV2 and TRBJ2-1; possibly TRBD2 for D (5 bases). CDR3 length: 14 amino acids. The germline V and J ends were trimmed by 4 bases and 2 bases, with 9 bases remaining between them. Looked up from germline, CDR1 is SNHLY and CDR2 is FYNNEI.

This clonotype appeared a few times. The chain employs TRBV12-3 or TRBV12-4 and TRBJ2-3, with D possibly matching TRBD2 (5 bases). Trimming took off 0 bases at V and 0 bases at J, with 16 bases between the two ends. This CDR3 has 18 residues. The chain's CDR3 is CASSLALPAEASTDTQYF. CDR3 bases: TGTGCCAGCAGTTTAGCGCTCCCAGCGGAAGCTAGCACAGATACGCAGTATTTT.

This rearrangement joins TRBV20-1 to TRBJ2-5, with 7 nucleotides matching TRBD1. The CDR3 has 13 amino acids. From germline, CDR1 is DFQATT and CDR2 SNEGSKA (reference sequence). Trimming removed 6 bases from V and 5 bases from J; junction bases left unmatched: 9. The CDR3 DNA follows: TGCAGTGCACGACGGACAGGTGGGGAGACCCAGTACTTC. Its translation: CSARRTGGETQYF.

This clonotype was found a few times. The rearrangement joins TRBV18 to TRBJ1-1; the match to TRBD1 covers 10 bases. Germline V gene sequence: CDR1 KGHSH, CDR2 LQKENI. The V segment lost 6 bases and the J segment 4 bases; nucleotides outside the gene matches: 8. The length of the CDR3 is 15 residues. CDR3 loop: CASSPLRTGGTEAFF. The CDR3, as DNA: TGTGCCAGCTCCCCTTTACGGACAGGGGGCACTGAAGCTTTCTTT.

CDR3 nucleotide sequence: TGTGCCAGCAGCCGGACTTCCAGGAGCTCCTACGAGCAGTACTTC. Its translation is CASSRTSRSSYEQYF. The chain couples TRBV6-1 to TRBJ2-7, with D tentatively TRBD2 (5 bases). Germline assignment: CDR1 MNHNS and CDR2 SASEGT. The CDR3 loop spans 15 amino acids. V dropped 6 bases and J dropped 0 bases, with 15 bases sitting between them.

This chain joins TRBV15 and TRBJ1-2, with D uncertain. The germline gives CDR1 LNHNV, CDR2 YYDKDF (reference sequence). With 6 bases removed from V and 3 bases from J, the gap between germline ends came to 5 bases. The CDR3 length is 11 residues. The CDR3 bases are TGTGCCACCAGTCAGGACTATGGCTACACCTTC. It yields the protein CATSQDYGYTF.

This clonotype was detected only a few times. DNA of the CDR3: TGCAGCGTTGAAGATGGGGATCACTACGAGCAGTACTTC. As protein: CSVEDGDHYEQYF. The V and J genes are TRBV29-1 and TRBJ2-7; D remains ambiguous. V was cut by 0 bases and J by 3 bases, with 9 bases left in between. CDR3 length: 13 residues. Germline V CDR1 and CDR2: SQVTM, ANQGSEA.

This clonotype has only a few counts. The chain employs TRBV20-1 and TRBJ2-7; TRBD1 might be the D (6 bases). V lost 8 bases and J 4 bases, leaving 15 bases between the germline ends. Germline CDR1 and CDR2: DFQATT and SNEGSKA (reference sequence). This CDR3 is built from 12 residues. DNA of the CDR3: TGCAGTCCGGACAGACGGTCGTACGAGCAGTACTTC. This codes for CSPDRRSYEQYF.

The rearrangement joins TRBV10-3 to TRBJ2-3, with a tentative D call TRBD2 (7 bases). The V gene's germline CDR1 is ENHRY and CDR2 SYGVKD. The CDR3 has 13 amino acids. CDR3: CVCAGAPTDTQYF. The CDR3 DNA reads TGTGTCTGTGCGGGGGCGCCGACAGATACGCAGTATTTT.

V gene TRBV20-1 combines with J gene TRBJ1-1, with D unresolved. Per the germline V gene, CDR1 is DFQATT and CDR2 is SNEGSKA (reference sequence). The CDR3 has 12 residues. Trimming took 2 bases from V and 7 from J, leaving 11 bases between them. The chain's CDR3 is CSARMYEVEAFF. Here the CDR3 DNA reads TGCAGTGCTAGAATGTATGAGGTTGAAGCTTTCTTT.

The chain carries TRBV12-3 or TRBV12-4 and TRBJ2-5; possible D gene TRBD2, 5 bases. V dropped 2 bases and J dropped 5 bases, with 12 bases sitting between them. This CDR3 has 14 amino acids. The CDR3 here is CASSLTGVPETQYF. Here the CDR3 DNA reads TGTGCCAGCAGTTTAACCGGGGTCCCCGAGACCCAGTACTTC.

The table lists this clonotype with a few counts. The CDR3 bases are TGTGCCAGCAGCCAAGATCCTGGGACAGGGAAAAATGAGCAGTTCTTC. Protein sequence: CASSQDPGTGKNEQFF. The J gene is TRBJ2-1, the V gene TRBV3-1, with TRBD1 identical over 9 bases. CDR1 and CDR2 from the germline V gene are LGHDT and YNNKEL (reference sequence). V lost 0 bases, J lost 7 bases, and 7 bases stayed unmatched. The CDR3 runs 16 residues.

The rearrangement joins TRBV2 to TRBJ2-1; D gene ambiguous. In germline, CDR1 is SNHLY, CDR2 FYNNEI. Trimming cost V 1 base and J 3 bases, with 7 bases left between them. CDR3 length equals 14 residues. CDR3: CASSEVTRYNEQFF. CDR3 bases: TGTGCCAGCAGTGAAGTTACACGCTACAATGAGCAGTTCTTC. Full variable domain (rest looked up from reference TRBV2 and TRBJ2-1): EPEVTQTPSHQVTQMGQEVILRCVPISNHLYFYWYRQILGQKVEFLVSFYNNEISEKSEIFDDQFSVERPDGSNFTLKIRSTKLEDSAMYFCASSEVTRYNEQFFGPGTRLTVL.

This clonotype was seen ten or more times. The chain couples TRBV4-1 to TRBJ2-7; D gene uncertain. The V and J ends lost 6 bases and 2 bases respectively, with 11 bases between them. The CDR3 is 13 residues long. Germline V gives CDR1 MGHRA, CDR2 YSYEKL. The CDR3 here is CASSQSRTYEQYF. CDR3 in DNA: TGCGCCAGCAGTCAAAGTAGGACCTACGAGCAGTACTTC.

The chain recombines TRBV4-2 with TRBJ2-1, with no clear D. The germline V gene has CDR1 LGHNA and CDR2 YNFKEQ. V was pared by 0 bases and J by 2 bases, with 8 bases between. This CDR3 spans 15 amino acids. CDR3 bases: TGTGCCAGCAGCCAAGACCAGGTAGCCTACAATGAGCAGTTCTTC. Translating gives CASSQDQVAYNEQFF.

This clonotype has just a few counts. The chain employs TRBV20-1 and TRBJ1-5; TRBD1 matches 9 bases. The CDR3 totals 14 residues. The germline V gene encodes CDR1 DFQATT and CDR2 SNEGSKA (reference sequence). The junction had 3 bases not matched to a gene; V was cut back by 4 bases and J by 2 bases. CDR3 DNA: TGCAGTGCTAAACGGACAGGGGGCAATCAGCCCCAGCATTTT. Translation: CSAKRTGGNQPQHF.

In its sample, this clonotype was seen a few times. The rearrangement joins TRBV20-1 to TRBJ2-6; D not certain. Trimming removed 1 base at V and 0 bases at J, with 4 bases between. Germline V gene sequence: CDR1 DFQATT, CDR2 SNEGSKA (reference sequence). This CDR3 spans 14 amino acids. CDR3 region: CSARVHSGANVLTF. The CDR3 nucleotides read TGCAGTGCTAGAGTACACTCTGGGGCCAACGTCCTGACTTTC.

The chain is built from TRBV14 and TRBJ2-5, with 8 bases that match TRBD1. Trimming cost V 4 bases and J 5 bases; bases outside gene matches: 9. Germline V gene lookup returns CDR1 SGHDN and CDR2 FVKESK. The CDR3 extends over 15 amino acids. This CDR3 is CASSPYQGARETQYF. The CDR3 DNA reads TGTGCCAGCAGCCCATACCAGGGGGCGAGGGAGACCCAGTACTTC.

In this sample, this clonotype turned up a few times. The genes are TRBV5-1 and TRBJ1-4; no clear D. CDR1 is SGHRS and CDR2 is YFSETQ in the germline V gene. The CDR3 loop spans 14 amino acids. V was pared by 5 bases and J by 0 bases, with 8 bases between. Written as DNA, the CDR3 is TGCGCCAGCAGGAGGGTTGCAACTAATGAAAAACTGTTTTTT. This sequence encodes CASRRVATNEKLFF.